These 22 T cell receptor beta chains originate from one sample sequenced in a study of tumor-infiltrating lymphocytes in primary liver carcinoma. Taking about 20-31 mg of unsorted bulk tissue, the authors co-extracted RNA and DNA. The input was around 530 ng total RNA; TCR beta cDNA was made from it with a constant-region primer. ARM-PCR was slightly modified, and three nested multiplex PCR rounds with it gave rise to the TCR beta libraries. For around 11 cycles apiece, the opening two PCR rounds ran with TRBV1-TRBV30 forward primers and a C-beta reverse primer. TCRdb re-analysed the multiplex PCR reads in MiXCR, keeping a single row per CDR3 protein. In the table there are 60,000 to 90,000 distinct CDR3 sequences, roughly two thirds of which are singletons. The sequenced sample consisted of liver tumor tissue from sampling region 4. Sample subset: tumor region T4, right-lateral pole. The receptor source for this set is a man aged 35 to 55 with primary liver carcinoma and hepatitis B virus infection.

Concerning this clonotype itself: A read error may produce the germline difference seen at one junction end. The chain recombines TRBV2 with TRBJ2-3, with D hard to call. The CDR3 totals 15 residues. Germline loops: CDR1 SNHLY, CDR2 FYNNEI. The CDR3 loop is CVSSELPSLGDTQYF. The CDR3 DNA sequence: TGTGTCAGCAGTGAACTACCGTCGTTGGGAGATACGCAGTATTTT.

Comments on this clonotype: An end of the junction does not agree with germline; a read error may underlie this. The chain is built from TRBV29-1 and TRBJ2-3, with 11 positions matching TRBD1. Germline V gene lookup returns CDR1 SQVTM and CDR2 ANQGSEA. The CDR3 contains 12 residues. CDR3 region: CTGTGGVDTQYF. The CDR3 bases are TGTACCGGGACAGGGGGTGTGGATACGCAGTATTTT.

Concerning this clonotype itself: One junction end disagrees with the germline gene, perhaps due to a read error. V is TRBV6-1 and J is TRBJ2-1; D might be TRBD1 (5 bases). Germline CDR1 reads MNHNS; CDR2 reads SASEGT. This CDR3 is built from 16 residues. In DNA, the CDR3 is TGTGTCAGCAGTGCCCTCTCCACCGTGTGGGGCGATGAGCACTTCTTC. Amino acid sequence: CVSSALSTVWGDEHFF.

As for this clonotype: The junction departs from the called germline gene at one end, perhaps through a read error. The chain carries TRBV5-6 and TRBJ1-2; TRBD1 is a possible D gene (5 bases). This CDR3 spans 15 amino acids. CDR1 SGHDT and CDR2 YYEEEE come from the germline V gene. CDR3 nucleotides: TGTGTCAGCAGCTTTTTATCCGGGGCTAACTATGGCTACATCTTC. It specifies CVSSFLSGANYGYIF. The full variable domain, in which reference TRBV5-6 and TRBJ1-2 provide the parts outside the CDR3, is DAGVTQSPTHLIKTRGQQVTLRCSPKSGHDTVSWYQQALGQGPQFIFQYYEEEERQRGNFPDRFSGHQFPNYSSELNVNALLLGDSALYLCVSSFLSGANYGYIFGSGTRLTVV.

Only a few counts were recorded for this clonotype. A much larger clone differs by one base, so this may be a read error. The rearrangement links TRBV7-9 to TRBJ2-3; possibly TRBD1 for D (6 bases). Germline assignment: CDR1 SEHNR and CDR2 FQNEAQ (reference sequence). The CDR3 consists of 15 residues. This chain's CDR3 is CTSSLVQGTTDTQYF. As DNA, the CDR3 is TGTACCAGCAGCTTAGTCCAGGGGACCACAGATACGCAGTATTTT.

Ten or more counts support this clonotype. The J gene is TRBJ2-5, the V gene TRBV4-2, with TRBD2 identical over 12 bases. This CDR3 has 16 amino acids. From germline, CDR1 is LGHNA and CDR2 YNFKEQ. V was clipped by 3 bases and J by 4 bases; unmatched bases: 6. CDR3 loop: CASSHSGLAGRETQYF. CDR3 nucleotide sequence: TGTGCCAGCAGCCATAGCGGACTAGCGGGACGAGAGACCCAGTACTTC.

To note about this clonotype: The junction departs from germline at one end; a sequencing error may be responsible. This sequence joins TRBV6-2 or TRBV6-3 and TRBJ2-7; D might be TRBD1 (6 bases). CDR1 is MNHEY and CDR2 is SVGEGT in the germline V gene. The CDR3 has 14 amino acids. The CDR3 nucleotides are TGTACCAGTAGTTACCGGGACAACTCCTACGAGCAGTACTTC. Its protein product is CTSSYRDNSYEQYF.

Of note for this clonotype: A much larger clone is a single base away; this may be a read error. This chain connects TRBV10-3 to TRBJ1-3; the D gene is possibly TRBD1 (6 bases). Germline CDR1 reads ENHRY; CDR2 reads SYGVKD. The CDR3 runs 15 residues. CDR3 nucleotide sequence: TGTGCCATTTCGACAGGCCCCGAGGGTGGAAGCACCATATATTTT. Translation gives CAISTGPEGGSTIYF.

With respect to this clonotype: At one boundary the junction diverges from the germline segment, which might be a read error. The rearrangement links TRBV6-5 to TRBJ2-7; D ambiguous. This CDR3 region has 14 residues. CDR1 and CDR2 from the germline V gene are MNHEY and SVGAGI. Here the CDR3 reads CTSSYSPVSYDQYF. The CDR3 DNA is TGTACCAGCAGTTACTCGCCAGTCTCCTACGACCAGTACTTC.

This chain connects TRBV29-1 to TRBJ2-5; TRBD2 might be the D (6 bases). The CDR3 loop spans 13 amino acids. Germline V gene lookup returns CDR1 SQVTM and CDR2 ANQGSEA. Trimming stripped 4 bases from V and 13 bases from J, with 22 bases between. The CDR3 reads CSVGGLPQESRYF. CDR3 bases: TGCAGCGTTGGAGGACTACCGCAAGAGAGCCGGTACTTC.

This chain uses TRBV5-8 with TRBJ2-1, with D unresolved. CDR1 is SGHTS, CDR2 YDEGEE, per germline. V shed 4 bases and J shed 4 bases, with 9 bases lying between them. This CDR3 spans 13 amino acids. The CDR3 nucleotides are TGTGCCAGCAGCCGAGCTAGTTACAATGAGCAGTTCTTC. Translating it yields CASSRASYNEQFF.

A remark on this clonotype: A junction boundary mismatches the germline segment, possibly from a read error. The CDR3 nucleotides are TGTGCCAGCAGTCCCGGGACTAGCGGGAGGGTCGGCACCTACAATGGGCAGTTATTC. Amino acids: CASSPGTSGRVGTYNGQLF. This chain joins TRBV6-5 and TRBJ2-1; 16 bases are a match to TRBD2. Germline V CDR1 and CDR2: MNHEY, SVGAGI. There are 19 residues in the CDR3.

The chain is built from TRBV12-3 or TRBV12-4 and TRBJ2-1, with TRBD1 matching 9 bases. The J call may be in error: the DNA end matches TRBJ2-7 better. This CDR3 spans 13 amino acids. The CDR3 DNA is TGTGCCGACAGCACGGACAGGGGTAATGAGCAGTACTTC. It specifies CADSTDRGNEQYF.

Remarks on this clonotype: This CDR3 is missing its conserved last phenylalanine or tryptophan, likely due to a read error. The chain joins TRBV4-1 to TRBJ2-7; tentatively, D is TRBD2 (5 bases). Germline V gives CDR1 MGHRA, CDR2 YSYEKL. The CDR3 extends over 14 amino acids. Here the CDR3 DNA reads TGTACCAGCAGACCGGGGTCGAGCTCCTACGAGCAGTACCTC. It is translated as CTSRPGSSSYEQYL.

This clonotype was detected a few times. This may be a read error, as it is one base from a much larger clone. The gene calls are TRBV6-5 and TRBJ2-5; TRBD1 might be the D (6 bases). The germline gives CDR1 MNHEY, CDR2 SVGAGI. The CDR3 is 14 amino acids. The CDR3 DNA reads as TGTACCAGCATGTCAGGGGCCCTTCAAGAGACCCAGTACTTC. Its translation is CTSMSGALQETQYF.

The rearrangement joins TRBV6-1 to TRBJ2-1, with D maybe TRBD2 (6 bases). CDR1 is MNHNS, CDR2 SASEGT, per germline. Trimming took 8 bases from V and 5 from J, leaving 16 bases between them. The CDR3 is 14 residues long. CDR3 protein: CASGVLGGDNEQFF. DNA of the CDR3: TGTGCCAGCGGTGTGCTCGGAGGGGACAATGAGCAGTTCTTC.

In its sample, this clonotype was seen many times. The chain joins TRBV6-6 to TRBJ2-3; 7 positions match TRBD1. Germline V CDR1 and CDR2: MNHNY, SVGAGI (reference sequence). V gave up 5 bases and J gave up 9 bases; unmatched junction bases: 5. This CDR3 has 12 residues. For the CDR3, the DNA is TGTGCCAGCAGTACGGACAGGCCGACGCAGTATTTT. This translates into CASSTDRPTQYF.

On this clonotype itself: The junction differs from germline at one of its ends, possibly a read error. The chain recombines TRBV11-3 with TRBJ1-1, with a possible D match to TRBD1 (5 bases). The germline CDR1 and CDR2 sequences are SGHNT and YENEEA. There are 13 residues in the CDR3. CDR3 loop: CGSSLAEGTEAFF. As DNA, the CDR3 is TGTGGCAGCAGCTTAGCAGAGGGGACTGAGGCTTTCTTT. Full variable domain (rest looked up from reference TRBV11-3 and TRBJ1-1): EAGVVQSPRYKIIEKKQPVAFWCNPISGHNTLYWYLQNLGQGPELLIRYENEEAVDDSQLPKDRFSAERLKGVDSTLKIQPAELGDSAVYLCGSSLAEGTEAFFGQGTRLTVV.

As concerns this clonotype: This may arise from a read error, as a much more abundant clone is one base away. The J gene is TRBJ1-2, the V gene TRBV5-8; D is unresolved. Germline CDR1 SGHTS, CDR2 YDEGEE. V lost 3 bases and J lost 8, with 11 bases in between. The CDR3 is 12 residues long. Written as DNA, the CDR3 is TGTGCCAGCAGCTCGATCCCAAGGGGCTACACCTTC. It codes for CASSSIPRGYTF.

The V call is TRBV11-2, the J call TRBJ1-3; no clear D gene. This CDR3 has 15 residues. The germline CDR1 and CDR2 sequences are SGHAT and FQNNGV. V lost 9 bases, J lost 1 base, and 16 bases lay in between. The CDR3 DNA reads as TGTGCCAGTAGCATAAATAGTGCATCTGGAAACACCATATATTTT. Encoded protein: CASSINSASGNTIYF.

For this clonotype: Just one base apart from a much larger clone, this may be a read error. This chain uses TRBV30 with TRBJ2-5; D uncertain. The CDR3 runs to 13 residues. Germline-derived CDR1 and CDR2 are GTSNPN and SVGIG (reference sequence). Trimming took 2 bases from V and 1 from J, leaving 8 bases between them. Here the CDR3 DNA reads TGTGCCTGGAGTCCACTCGGCCAAGAGACCCAGTACTTC. This sequence encodes CAWSPLGQETQYF.

The genes are TRBV20-1 and TRBJ2-7, with D tentatively TRBD2 (5 bases). The CDR3 has 15 amino acids. Trimming removed 4 bases at V and 0 bases at J, with 16 bases between. From germline, CDR1 is DFQATT and CDR2 SNEGSKA (reference sequence). The CDR3 here is CSATDTLGSSYEQYF. The CDR3 DNA follows: TGCAGTGCTACAGACACACTAGGGAGCTCCTACGAGCAGTACTTC.